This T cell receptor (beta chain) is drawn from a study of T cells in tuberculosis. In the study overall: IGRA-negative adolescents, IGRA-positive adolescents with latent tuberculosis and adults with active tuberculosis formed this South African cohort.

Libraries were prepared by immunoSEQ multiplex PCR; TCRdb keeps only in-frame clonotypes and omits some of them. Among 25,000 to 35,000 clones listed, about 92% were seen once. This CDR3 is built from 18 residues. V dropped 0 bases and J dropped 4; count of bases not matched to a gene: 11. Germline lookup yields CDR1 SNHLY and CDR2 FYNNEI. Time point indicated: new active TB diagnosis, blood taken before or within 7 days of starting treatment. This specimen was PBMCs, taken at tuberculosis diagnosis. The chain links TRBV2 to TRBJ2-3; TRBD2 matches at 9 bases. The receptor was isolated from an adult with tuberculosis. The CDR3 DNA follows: TGTGCCAGCAGTGAAGCGCTTGTGCGGGAGGGCCAGGCAGATACGCAGTATTTT. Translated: CASSEALVREGQADTQYF. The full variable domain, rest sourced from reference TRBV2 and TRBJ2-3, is EPEVTQTPSHQVTQMGQEVILRCVPISNHLYFYWYRQILGQKVEFLVSFYNNEISEKSEIFDDQFSVERPDGSNFTLKIRSTKLEDSAMYFCASSEALVREGQADTQYFGPGTRLTVL.